These 21 T cell receptor beta chains were sequenced from one sample in a study of cytomegalovirus exposure and HLA in healthy donors. Measured with immunoSEQ multiplex PCR; TCRdb has only the in-frame clones, and not every one. The sample has tens of thousands of clones, roughly 90% seen once. Sequencing was done on a sample of PBMCs. The receptors shown here come from a woman aged 25 to 39 in good health and CMV-seronegative.

The chain is built from TRBV5-1 and TRBJ1-2, with D unclear. The CDR3 contains 14 residues. CDR1 is SGHRS, CDR2 YFSETQ, per germline. Trimming stripped 1 base from V and 6 bases from J, with 13 bases between. This CDR3 is CASSLSIREHGYTF. The CDR3 bases are TGCGCCAGCAGCTTGTCTATTCGTGAGCATGGCTACACCTTC. The complete variable domain, with remaining parts taken from reference TRBV5-1 and TRBJ1-2, reads KAGVTQTPRYLIKTRGQQVTLSCSPISGHRSVSWYQQTPGQGLQFLFEYFSETQRNKGNFPGRFSGRQFSNSRSEMNVSTLELGDSALYLCASSLSIREHGYTFGSGTRLTVV.

The CDR3 spells CASSIGGQDFYEQYF. CDR3 coding DNA: TGTGCCAGTAGTATTGGGGGACAGGACTTCTACGAGCAGTACTTC. The V and J genes are TRBV19 and TRBJ2-7, with 8 bases fitting TRBD1. The V segment lost 3 bases and the J segment 3 bases; nucleotides outside the gene matches: 7. The CDR3 spans 15 residues. Germline V gene lookup returns CDR1 LNHDA and CDR2 SQIVND (reference sequence).

V gene TRBV7-2 combines with J gene TRBJ2-7; 12 positions agree with TRBD2. The ends lost 1 base at V and 3 bases at J; junction bases unmatched: 1. CDR1 is SGHTA and CDR2 is FQGNSA in the germline V gene. This CDR3 has 15 residues. The CDR3 is CASSLELAGGYEQYF. The CDR3 DNA sequence: TGTGCCAGCAGCTTAGAACTAGCGGGGGGCTACGAGCAGTACTTC.

The CDR3 loop reads CASSNVLLRRGRPYNEQFF. CDR3 DNA sequence: TGTGCCAGTAGTAATGTCCTTTTGCGGCGGGGAAGACCCTACAATGAGCAGTTCTTC. The rearrangement uses TRBV19 and TRBJ2-1, with D possibly matching TRBD2 (6 bases). CDR1 LNHDA and CDR2 SQIVND come from the germline V gene (reference sequence). Trimming removed 4 bases from V and 2 bases from J, with 24 bases in between. CDR3 size: 19 residues.

This chain joins TRBV5-4 and TRBJ2-6; D is possibly TRBD1 (6 bases). Trimming stripped 5 bases from V and 0 bases from J, with 18 bases between. The CDR3 sequence is 18 residues long. Germline-derived CDR1 and CDR2 are SGHNT and YYREEE (reference sequence). As DNA, the CDR3 is TGTGCCAGCAGTCTGGCCGGGACATTGCTCTCTGGGGCCAACGTCCTGACTTTC. This sequence encodes CASSLAGTLLSGANVLTF. The full variable domain, its missing parts supplied by reference TRBV5-4 and TRBJ2-6, is ETGVTQSPTHLIKTRGQQVTLRCSSQSGHNTVSWYQQALGQGPQFIFQYYREEENGRGNFPPRFSGLQFPNYSSELNVNALELDDSALYLCASSLAGTLLSGANVLTFGAGSRLTVL.

The chain recombines TRBV7-2 with TRBJ2-5; D possibly corresponds to TRBD1 (6 bases). The CDR3 spans 14 residues. The germline CDR1 and CDR2 sequences are SGHTA and FQGNSA. Trimming took off 4 bases at V and 7 bases at J, with 16 bases between the two ends. The CDR3 is CASSYWTAAGTQYF. CDR3 nucleotides: TGTGCCAGCAGCTACTGGACAGCCGCGGGGACCCAGTACTTC.

This clone was seen once. This chain joins TRBV2 and TRBJ2-1; 8 bases map to TRBD2. CDR3 length: 16 amino acids. V shed 3 bases and J 8 bases; nucleotides not matched to a gene: 12. In germline, CDR1 is SNHLY, CDR2 FYNNEI. Here the CDR3 DNA reads TGTGCCAGCAGTGAGTTGGGACTAGGCGGGAACGATGAGCAGTTCTTC. Amino acid sequence: CASSELGLGGNDEQFF.

V is TRBV7-9 and J is TRBJ2-2; D possibly corresponds to TRBD2 (6 bases). Germline V gene lookup returns CDR1 SEHNR and CDR2 FQNEAQ (reference sequence). Between the trimmed V and J ends, which lost 7 bases and 5 bases, there was a span of 23 bases. This CDR3 comprises 17 residues. The CDR3 reads CASTPPSSGRDTGELFF. Written as DNA, the CDR3 is TGTGCCAGCACCCCACCCTCTTCAGGGCGGGATACCGGGGAGCTGTTTTTT.

J is TRBJ1-2 and V is TRBV27; 7 nucleotides match TRBD1. V trimming: 6 bases; J trimming: 1 base; junction bases outside the gene matches: 8. The CDR3 extends over 15 amino acids. Germline V lookup: CDR1 MNHEY, CDR2 SMNVEV (reference sequence). For the CDR3, the DNA is TGTGCCAGCAGCTCGGGGACAGCCATTAACTATGGCTACACCTTC. Its protein product is CASSSGTAINYGYTF.

The V gene is TRBV6-5, the J gene TRBJ2-3; D may be TRBD2 (6 bases). Trimming pared 3 bases from V and 2 bases from J, leaving 12 bases between. The germline V gene encodes CDR1 MNHEY and CDR2 SVGAGI. The CDR3 extends over 15 amino acids. This chain's CDR3 is CASSYVSGDTDTQYF. In nucleotides, the CDR3 is TGTGCCAGCAGTTATGTTAGCGGCGACACAGATACGCAGTATTTT.

This chain connects TRBV5-1 to TRBJ2-7, with a possible D match to TRBD2 (6 bases). Trimming took off 0 bases at V and 3 bases at J, with 13 bases between the two ends. Germline V CDR1 and CDR2: SGHRS, YFSETQ. The CDR3 is 15 residues long. CDR3: CASSLAGGNHYEQYF. CDR3 bases: TGCGCCAGCAGCTTGGCTGGCGGGAATCACTACGAGCAGTACTTC.

The chain combines TRBV7-3 with TRBJ1-1, with TRBD1 matching 9 bases. This CDR3 has 15 amino acids. V was clipped by 4 bases and J by 1 base; unmatched bases: 4. CDR1 and CDR2 from the germline V gene are SGHTA and FQGTGA. The CDR3 sequence is CASSSGQGKNTEAFF. The DNA of the CDR3 is TGTGCCAGCAGCTCCGGACAGGGGAAGAACACTGAAGCTTTCTTT.

The chain couples TRBV5-8 to TRBJ2-1; 11 bases are a match to TRBD2. From germline, CDR1 is SGHTS and CDR2 YDEGEE. The J segment lost 8 bases and the V segment lost 0 bases, leaving 10 bases of the junction unmatched. The CDR3 has 17 amino acids. This CDR3 is CASSLGTSGSRGDEQFF. The CDR3 DNA reads TGTGCCAGCAGCTTGGGTACTAGCGGGAGTCGTGGGGATGAGCAGTTCTTC.

In this sample, this clone turned up once. V gene TRBV10-3 combines with J gene TRBJ1-5; a weak D match, TRBD1 (6 bases). Trimming took 3 bases from V and 5 from J, leaving 11 bases between them. The CDR3 has 14 residues. CDR1 and CDR2 (germline): ENHRY, SYGVKD. The CDR3 loop is CAISDRQVDQPQHF. CDR3 DNA: TGTGCCATCAGTGATAGACAGGTCGATCAGCCCCAGCATTTT.

This chain connects TRBV4-1 to TRBJ2-3; possible D gene TRBD2, 6 bases. V lost 0 bases, J lost 1 base, and 11 bases lay in between. The CDR3 loop spans 16 amino acids. The V gene's germline CDR1 is MGHRA and CDR2 YSYEKL. CDR3 in amino acids: CASSQETSSGTDTQYF. CDR3 nucleotide sequence: TGCGCCAGCAGCCAAGAAACGTCTAGCGGCACAGATACGCAGTATTTT.

J is TRBJ1-4 and V is TRBV9, with D uncertain. V was shortened by 2 bases and J by 3 bases, with 14 bases between the two germline ends. Germline-derived CDR1 and CDR2 are SGDLS and YYNGEE. This CDR3 has 16 residues. The CDR3 nucleotides read TGTGCCAGCAGCGTTAATGACGCGGTGGCTAATGAAAAACTGTTTTTT. Residues: CASSVNDAVANEKLFF.

By frequency in the sample, this clone is medium-sized. The chain is built from TRBV7-6 and TRBJ2-2; tentative D call: TRBD2 (6 bases). Trimming removed 9 bases from V and 6 bases from J, with 23 bases in between. The CDR3 contains 16 residues. Germline values: CDR1 SGHVS, CDR2 FNYEAQ. The CDR3 sequence is CASKVGRLVSSGELFF. The CDR3 region has the DNA TGTGCCAGTAAAGTCGGAAGACTAGTGTCTTCCGGGGAGCTGTTTTTT.

This clone was recorded once. The V gene is TRBV6-5, the J gene TRBJ1-5; 7 bases match TRBD1. The CDR3 has 16 amino acids. The V gene's germline CDR1 is MNHEY and CDR2 SVGAGI. The V gene end was trimmed by 4 bases and the J gene end by 6 bases; junction bases not matched to a gene: 12. The CDR3 protein is CASSSDRFQAGQPQHF. CDR3 sequence (DNA): TGTGCCAGCAGTTCGGACAGGTTCCAGGCTGGTCAGCCCCAGCATTTT.

The rearrangement uses TRBV28 and TRBJ1-2, with 12 bases lining up with TRBD1. Per germline, CDR1 MDHEN and CDR2 SYDVKM. V shed 10 bases and J 7 bases; nucleotides not matched to a gene: 7. CDR3 length equals 13 residues. CDR3 coding DNA: TGTGCCACCGGGGACAGGGGGCGGGGTGGCTACACCTTC. As protein: CATGDRGRGGYTF.

This rearrangement joins TRBV18 to TRBJ1-1, with 7 bases identical to TRBD1. The V gene's germline CDR1 is KGHSH and CDR2 LQKENI. CDR3 length: 16 residues. V lost 3 bases and J lost 0; bases outside the gene matches: 7. CDR3 residues: CASSPETGWMNTEAFF. CDR3 nucleotides: TGTGCCAGCTCACCGGAGACAGGGTGGATGAACACTGAAGCTTTCTTT.

Only one count was recorded for this clone. The chain combines TRBV7-9 with TRBJ2-2, with a possible D match to TRBD2 (5 bases). The CDR3 runs 19 residues. Germline CDR1 reads SEHNR; CDR2 reads FQNEAQ (reference sequence). Trimming removed 2 bases from V and 0 bases from J, with 19 bases in between. CDR3 nucleotide sequence: TGTGCCAGCAGCTTATACGTGGGGATTGGCGGGTCGAACACCGGGGAGCTGTTTTTT. Translating gives CASSLYVGIGGSNTGELFF. The full variable domain, in which reference TRBV7-9 and TRBJ2-2 provide the parts outside the CDR3, is DTGVSQNPRHKITKRGQNVTFRCDPISEHNRLYWYRQTLGQGPEFLTYFQNEAQLEKSRLLSDRFSAERPKGSFSTLEIQRTEQGDSAMYLCASSLYVGIGGSNTGELFFGEGSRLTVL.